This T cell receptor beta chain was retrieved from a study of cytomegalovirus exposure and HLA in healthy donors. Germline values: CDR1 SEHNR, CDR2 FQNEAQ (reference sequence). The V and J ends lost 5 bases and 0 bases, in that order; junction bases with no gene match: 10. The CDR3 contains 19 residues. On this clone itself: The antigen remains undetermined.

PCR amplification relied on 60 Vbeta primers (plus 13 Jbeta primers). Data came from immunoSEQ multiplex PCR; TCRdb stores just in-frame clones and leaves some out. The sample consists of roughly 160,000 clones, approximately 83% of them appearing once. Study-level results: The classifier was said to identify cytomegalovirus status with high specificity and sensitivity.

The gene calls are TRBV7-9 and TRBJ2-6; 10 bases align to TRBD2. This receptor was taken from a man aged 18 to 30 in good health and CMV-seropositive. Material for sequencing was PBMCs. In nucleotides, the CDR3 is TGTGCCAGCAGCAAAACCGGGACTAGCGAGAGCTCTGGGGCCAACGTCCTGACTTTC. Translation gives CASSKTGTSESSGANVLTF.